Listed below are T cell receptor beta chains from one sample, sequenced in a study of regulatory T cells in long-lasting Graves disease. In TCRdb, the multiplex PCR reads were re-called with MiXCR into one record per CDR3 protein. This sample carries some 440,000 distinct CDR3 sequences, less than 25% of them seen once, and the ten largest clones take 6.5% to 10%. Sequences were derived from peripheral blood mononuclear cells (PBMCs), sampled when the disease was refractory, from a patient treated with antithyroid drugs. These receptors originate from a female donor with Graves disease. Both conserved end residues are part of each CDR3. The order of the fields is clone size, D gene, J gene, V gene, CDR3 protein, CDR3 DNA. The D gene is left open where the match is weak. Clone size is stated in some rows and not others, as once, few, many or a class when expanded.

>few|NA|TRBJ1-2|TRBV6-2/TRBV6-3
CASSYGGADGYTF
TGTGCCAGCAGTTACGGGGGCGCAGATGGCTACACCTTC
>few|TRBD1|TRBJ2-7|TRBV5-1
CASSFTRQGGPYEQYF
TGCGCCAGCAGCTTTACACGACAGGGGGGCCCCTACGAGCAGTACTTC
>many|NA|TRBJ2-7|TRBV19
CASSINRLSYEQYF
TGTGCCAGTAGTATAAATCGACTGTCCTACGAGCAGTACTTC
>NA|TRBD1|TRBJ1-5|TRBV7-2
CASSLDRILNSNQPQHF
TGTGCCAGCAGCTTGGACAGGATCCTGAATAGCAATCAGCCCCAGCATTTT
>once|NA|TRBJ2-1|TRBV2
CASSEAGWSYNEQFF
TGTGCCAGCAGTGAAGCGGGATGGTCCTACAATGAGCAGTTCTTC
>NA|TRBD2|TRBJ2-1|TRBV7-2
CASSLGTSLREQFF
TGTGCCAGCAGCTTGGGGACTAGTTTGAGGGAGCAGTTCTTC
>NA|NA|TRBJ1-4|TRBV19
CASSIRGPGDEKLFF
TGTGCCAGTAGTATACGGGGACCCGGCGATGAAAAACTGTTTTTT
>many|TRBD2|TRBJ2-7|TRBV19
CASSISGSSYEQYF
TGTGCCAGCAGCATTAGCGGGAGCTCCTACGAGCAGTACTTC
>many|TRBD1|TRBJ1-5|TRBV2
CASTPTGANQPQHF
TGTGCCAGCACTCCGACAGGGGCGAATCAGCCCCAGCATTTT
>NA|TRBD2|TRBJ2-2|TRBV9
CASSPTGEGPTGELFF
TGTGCCAGCAGCCCTACGGGGGAGGGCCCCACCGGGGAGCTGTTTTTT
>NA|TRBD2|TRBJ2-1|TRBV20-1
CSAQTMTSGRSAHNEQFF
TGCAGTGCCCAGACAATGACTAGCGGGAGGTCTGCGCACAATGAGCAGTTCTTC
>NA|NA|TRBJ2-7|TRBV24-1
CATSDSVPYEQYF
TGTGCCACCAGTGATTCGGTTCCCTACGAGCAGTACTTC
>many|NA|TRBJ2-4|TRBV12-3/TRBV12-4
CASSLGGAAKNIQYF
TGTGCCAGCAGTTTAGGGGGGGCCGCCAAAAACATTCAGTACTTC
>NA|TRBD2|TRBJ2-2|TRBV5-1
CASSLEFSGRSGELFF
TGCGCCAGCAGCTTGGAATTTAGCGGGAGAAGCGGGGAGCTGTTTTTT
>NA|NA|TRBJ2-5|TRBV29-1
CSVEDGDYQETQYF
TGCAGCGTTGAAGATGGGGACTACCAAGAGACCCAGTACTTC
>few|TRBD2|TRBJ2-3|TRBV7-3
CASSSTSSGPTDTQYF
TGTGCCAGCAGCTCGACTAGCTCGGGACCCACAGATACGCAGTATTTT
>NA|NA|TRBJ2-2|TRBV11-2
CASSLEEGTRKNTGELFF
TGTGCCAGCAGCTTAGAGGAGGGGACCCGCAAGAACACCGGGGAGCTGTTTTTT
>few|TRBD1|TRBJ1-1|TRBV6-4
CASRNSQGAVGEAFF
TGTGCCAGCAGGAACTCACAGGGGGCTGTTGGTGAAGCCTTCTTT
>many|NA|TRBJ2-4|TRBV27
CASSLSAQGGFAIQYF
TGTGCCAGCAGTTTATCAGCTCAGGGAGGATTCGCCATTCAGTACTTC
>many|NA|TRBJ2-5|TRBV12-3/TRBV12-4
CASSPQKGGTQYF
TGTGCCAGCAGTCCACAGAAAGGGGGGACCCAGTACTTC
>many|NA|TRBJ1-1|TRBV18
CASTEGGTTEAFF
TGTGCCAGCACAGAGGGGGGAACCACTGAAGCTTTCTTT
>NA|NA|TRBJ2-7|TRBV7-9
CASSLVSAGEQYF
TGTGCCAGCAGCTTAGTGTCGGCGGGCGAGCAGTACTTC
>NA|TRBD1|TRBJ1-1|TRBV2
CASSSTGAPGGAFF
TGTGCCAGCAGCTCGACAGGGGCGCCCGGAGGAGCTTTCTTT
>many|NA|TRBJ1-1|TRBV19
CASSPDGNTEAFF
TGTGCCAGCAGTCCGGACGGGAACACTGAAGCTTTCTTT
>NA|NA|TRBJ2-7|TRBV15
CATRRSGLSYEQYF
TGTGCCACCAGGAGGAGCGGCCTCTCCTACGAGCAGTACTTC
>few|NA|TRBJ2-5|TRBV10-2
CASSESGGAGAQYF
TGCGCCAGCAGTGAGTCGGGTGGAGCCGGGGCCCAGTACTTC
>many|NA|TRBJ2-5|TRBV27
CASSPGVWTGRGETQYF
TGTGCCAGCAGTCCGGGGGTTTGGACAGGGAGGGGAGAGACCCAGTACTTC
>many|TRBD2|TRBJ2-5|TRBV2
CASSEGTSGRPPETQYF
TGTGCCAGCAGTGAAGGGACTAGCGGGAGACCTCCAGAGACCCAGTACTTC
>many|NA|TRBJ1-2|TRBV7-2
CASSKSGTGFNYGYTF
TGTGCCAGCAGCAAGTCCGGGACGGGCTTTAACTATGGCTACACCTTC
>NA|TRBD2|TRBJ2-1|TRBV29-1
CSVEASGAYNEQFF
TGCAGCGTTGAGGCTAGCGGAGCCTACAATGAGCAGTTCTTC
>NA|TRBD2|TRBJ2-1|TRBV7-3
CASSLNPWLAGARNEQFF
TGTGCCAGCAGCTTAAATCCTTGGCTAGCGGGAGCACGGAATGAGCAGTTCTTC
>few|NA|TRBJ1-5|TRBV12-3/TRBV12-4
CASRAPGDSNQPQHF
TGTGCCAGCAGAGCCCCGGGTGACAGCAATCAGCCCCAGCATTTT
>many|NA|TRBJ1-2|TRBV6-1
CATRGLANYGYTF
TGTGCCACCAGGGGCTTGGCAAACTATGGCTACACCTTC
>many|NA|TRBJ1-5|TRBV6-1
CASSVNNQPQHF
TGTGCCAGCAGTGTCAACAATCAGCCCCAGCATTTT
>many|TRBD1|TRBJ1-1|TRBV2
CASTLTGYTEAFF
TGTGCCAGCACCCTGACAGGGTACACTGAAGCTTTCTTT
>many|TRBD1|TRBJ2-7|TRBV11-2
CASSSHRGRGHEQYF
TGTGCCAGCAGCTCCCACAGGGGCAGAGGACACGAGCAGTACTTC
>many|TRBD1|TRBJ1-2|TRBV27
CASSADRGLYGYTF
TGTGCCAGCAGTGCCGACAGGGGGCTCTATGGCTACACCTTC
>NA|TRBD2|TRBJ2-7|TRBV19
CASSILGREENEQYF
TGTGCCAGTAGTATACTGGGGCGGGAGGAGAACGAGCAGTACTTC
>few|NA|TRBJ2-7|TRBV3-1
CASSQDIGIVGTGRYEQYF
TGTGCCAGCAGCCAAGATATAGGGATTGTTGGGACCGGGCGGTACGAGCAGTACTTC
>NA|TRBD2|TRBJ2-1|TRBV15
CATSSTRTSGSGSYNEQFF
TGTGCCACCAGCAGCACCCGGACTAGCGGGAGCGGTTCCTACAATGAGCAGTTCTTC
>NA|TRBD1|TRBJ1-3|TRBV15
CATSAGQGGRNTIYF
TGTGCCACCAGCGCGGGACAGGGAGGACGAAACACCATATATTTT
>many|NA|TRBJ2-5|TRBV13
CASSWATAVKGQETQYF
TGTGCCAGCAGCTGGGCTACAGCGGTCAAAGGGCAAGAGACCCAGTACTTC
>few|NA|TRBJ2-2|TRBV4-2
CASSQDRRATTGELFF
TGTGCCAGCAGCCAAGATCGTAGGGCCACCACCGGGGAGCTGTTTTTT
>NA|NA|TRBJ2-7|TRBV7-2
CASSIKGQLDYGPSYEQYF
TGTGCCAGCAGCATAAAAGGACAGTTGGATTACGGGCCCTCCTACGAGCAGTACTTC
>many|NA|TRBJ2-7|TRBV7-9
CASSPRYEQYF
TGTGCCAGCAGCCCACGCTACGAGCAGTACTTC
>NA|NA|TRBJ1-4|TRBV25-1
CASSEWSLAPWNEKLFF
TGTGCCAGCAGTGAATGGAGTTTGGCACCGTGGAATGAAAAACTGTTTTTT
>NA|NA|TRBJ1-1|TRBV4-1
CASSQSDSTPEAFF
TGCGCCAGCAGCCAATCCGACTCGACGCCAGAAGCTTTCTTT
>NA|TRBD2|TRBJ2-7|TRBV3-1
CASSQTSRGEQYF
TGTGCCAGCAGCCAGACTAGCCGGGGCGAGCAGTACTTC
>few|NA|TRBJ2-7|TRBV28
CASSFAAVPPNEQYF
TGTGCCAGCAGTTTTGCTGCGGTCCCACCCAACGAGCAGTACTTC
>many|NA|TRBJ1-4|TRBV20-1
CSAKRQGFVEKLFF
TGCAGTGCTAAGCGTCAGGGATTTGTTGAAAAACTGTTTTTT
>NA|NA|TRBJ2-5|TRBV4-1
CASSQGPGVETQYF
TGCGCCAGCAGCCAAGGTCCAGGAGTGGAGACCCAGTACTTC
>many|NA|TRBJ1-4|TRBV28
CASSSSRMTATNEKLFF
TGTGCCAGCAGTTCGTCTCGAATGACAGCAACTAATGAAAAACTGTTTTTT
>few|TRBD2|TRBJ2-2|TRBV3-1
CASSRTSLTGELFF
TGTGCCAGCAGTCGGACTAGCCTCACCGGGGAGCTGTTTTTT
>few|NA|TRBJ2-7|TRBV20-1
CSARSAPYEQYF
TGCAGTGCTAGGTCTGCTCCCTACGAGCAGTACTTC
>few|TRBD2|TRBJ2-3|TRBV20-1
CSARGIAGGPAGDTQYF
TGCAGTGCTAGAGGTATAGCGGGAGGGCCGGCGGGAGATACGCAGTATTTT
>NA|NA|TRBJ2-1|TRBV20-1
CSASPASSANEQFF
TGCAGTGCTAGTCCCGCGAGTAGCGCCAATGAGCAGTTCTTC
>few|NA|TRBJ1-4|TRBV7-2
CASSPATGGLGLFF
TGTGCCAGCAGCCCAGCAACTGGGGGGTTAGGACTGTTTTTT
>NA|NA|TRBJ2-6|TRBV2
CASEGQGLGGANVLTF
TGTGCCAGCGAAGGGCAGGGCCTTGGTGGGGCCAACGTCCTGACTTTC
>many|NA|TRBJ2-5|TRBV29-1
CSVEYDMMAQYF
TGCAGCGTTGAATACGATATGATGGCCCAGTACTTC